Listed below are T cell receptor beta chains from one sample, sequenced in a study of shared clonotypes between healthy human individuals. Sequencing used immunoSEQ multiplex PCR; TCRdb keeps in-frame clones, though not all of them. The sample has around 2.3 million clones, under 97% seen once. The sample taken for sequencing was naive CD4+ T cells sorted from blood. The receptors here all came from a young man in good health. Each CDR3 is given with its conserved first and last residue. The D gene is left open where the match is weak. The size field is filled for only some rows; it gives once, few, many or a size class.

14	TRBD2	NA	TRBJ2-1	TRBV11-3	TGTGCCAGCAGCTCAGGACTAGCGGGGAATGAGCAGTTCTTC	CASSSGLAGNEQFF
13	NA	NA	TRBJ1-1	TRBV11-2	TGTGCCAGCAGCTTAGGCCGGAACACTGAAGCTTTCTTT	CASSLGRNTEAFF
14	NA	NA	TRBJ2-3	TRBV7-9	TGTGCCAGCAGCCAGACAGTTCCGATTGATACGCAGTATTTT	CASSQTVPIDTQYF
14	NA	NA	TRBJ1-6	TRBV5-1	TGCGCCAGCAGGTCCCTTAGGAATAATTCACCCCTCCACTTT	CASRSLRNNSPLHF
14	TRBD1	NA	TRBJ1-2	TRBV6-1	TGTGCCAGCAAGCCAGGGGGTATGGGCTATGGCTACACCTTC	CASKPGGMGYGYTF
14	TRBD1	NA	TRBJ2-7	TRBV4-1	TGCGCCAGCAGCCAAGGGACAGGGACCTACGAGCAGTACTTC	CASSQGTGTYEQYF
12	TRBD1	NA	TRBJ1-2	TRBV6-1	TGTGCCAGCAGTGAGGACAGGTATGGCTACACCTTC	CASSEDRYGYTF
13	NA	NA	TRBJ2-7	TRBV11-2	TGTGCCAGCAGCTTAGACAGTACCTACGAGCAGTACTTC	CASSLDSTYEQYF
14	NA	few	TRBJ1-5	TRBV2	TGTGCCAGCAGCCTCGACAGAGGCGATCAGCCCCAGCATTTT	CASSLDRGDQPQHF
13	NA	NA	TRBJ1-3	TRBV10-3	TGTGCCATCAGTGAGTCCGTGGGAAACACCATATATTTT	CAISESVGNTIYF
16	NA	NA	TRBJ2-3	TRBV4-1	TGCGCCAGCAGCCAAGAACGCGTGATAGTCACAGATACGCAGTATTTT	CASSQERVIVTDTQYF
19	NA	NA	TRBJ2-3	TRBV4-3	TGCGCCAGCAGCCAAGATGGGCCCCGGACACGGAAGATCACAGATACGCAGTATTTT	CASSQDGPRTRKITDTQYF
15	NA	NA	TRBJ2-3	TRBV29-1	TGCAGCGTTGAAGAGTGGGGAACTAGCACAGATACGCAGTATTTT	CSVEEWGTSTDTQYF
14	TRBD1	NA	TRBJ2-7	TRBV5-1	TGCGCCAGCAGGCCCGGGACAGGGAGTGTCGAGCAGTACTTC	CASRPGTGSVEQYF
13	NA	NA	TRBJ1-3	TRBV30	TGTGCATGCGCTAACGTAGGAAGAAACACCATATATTTT	CACANVGRNTIYF
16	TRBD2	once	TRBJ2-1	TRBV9	TGTGCCAGCAGCCTGCGGGGACTAGCGGGCCTTAATGAGCAGTTCTTC	CASSLRGLAGLNEQFF
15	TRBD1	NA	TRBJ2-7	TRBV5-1	TGCGCCAGCAGCTTGTCGGGGACAGGGGCCTACGAGCAGTACTTC	CASSLSGTGAYEQYF
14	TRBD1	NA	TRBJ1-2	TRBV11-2	TGTGCCAGCAGCACCCTAGGGGGCCTCTATGGCTACACCTTC	CASSTLGGLYGYTF
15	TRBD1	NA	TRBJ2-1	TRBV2	TGTGCCAGCAGGCGGGACAGGGGTCTACACAATGAGCAGTTCTTC	CASRRDRGLHNEQFF
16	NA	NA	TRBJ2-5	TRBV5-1	TGCGCCAGCAGCTTGGAAAGACCGGGTCCACAAGAGACCCAGTACTTC	CASSLERPGPQETQYF
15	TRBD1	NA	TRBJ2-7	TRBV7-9	TGTGCCAGCAGCTATTCGACAGGGGGATTGGACGAGCAGTACTTC	CASSYSTGGLDEQYF
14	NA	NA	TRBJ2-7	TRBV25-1	TGTGCCAGCAGTGAGGAACGATCTCCCTACGAGCAGTACTTC	CASSEERSPYEQYF
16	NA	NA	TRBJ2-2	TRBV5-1	TGCGCCAGCCCTACCAGCAAGTTCAAGAACACCGGGGAGCTGTTTTTT	CASPTSKFKNTGELFF
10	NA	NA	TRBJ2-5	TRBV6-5	TGTGCCAGCGGTAGGGTTTCCCAGTACTTC	CASGRVSQYF
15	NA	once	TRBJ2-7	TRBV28	TGTGCCAGCAGTTTACCCACCTTAGGGGCGTACGAGCAGTACTTC	CASSLPTLGAYEQYF
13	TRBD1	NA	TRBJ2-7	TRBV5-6	TGTGCCAGCAGCTTGTACAGGGGCTACGAGCAGTACTTC	CASSLYRGYEQYF
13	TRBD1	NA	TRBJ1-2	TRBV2	TGTGCCAGCAGTCAACAGGGGCACTATGGCTACACCTTC	CASSQQGHYGYTF
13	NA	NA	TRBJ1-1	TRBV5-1	TGCGCCAGCAGCTTTACAGGGAGCGCTGAAGCTTTCTTT	CASSFTGSAEAFF
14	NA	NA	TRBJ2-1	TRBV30	TGTGCCTGGAGTGTTGTCTTGCAGGGAGGAGAGCAGTTCTTC	CAWSVVLQGGEQFF
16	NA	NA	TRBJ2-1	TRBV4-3	TGCGCCAGCAGCCGAACGGGGTTGGGTGGTTTCAATGAGCAGTTCTTC	CASSRTGLGGFNEQFF
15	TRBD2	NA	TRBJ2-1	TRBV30	TGTGCCTGGAGTGTAGGACTAGCGGGAAACAATGAGCAGTTCTTC	CAWSVGLAGNNEQFF
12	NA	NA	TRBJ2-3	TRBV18	TGTGCCAGCTCCCCCCGCACAGATACGCAGTATTTT	CASSPRTDTQYF
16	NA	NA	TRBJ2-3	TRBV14	TGTGCCAGCAGCCAAGATCCCCTAGCTTGGGAAGATACGCAGTATTTT	CASSQDPLAWEDTQYF
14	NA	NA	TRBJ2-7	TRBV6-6	TGTGCCAGTCACCCGAGACAGCACTCCTACGAGCAGTACTTC	CASHPRQHSYEQYF